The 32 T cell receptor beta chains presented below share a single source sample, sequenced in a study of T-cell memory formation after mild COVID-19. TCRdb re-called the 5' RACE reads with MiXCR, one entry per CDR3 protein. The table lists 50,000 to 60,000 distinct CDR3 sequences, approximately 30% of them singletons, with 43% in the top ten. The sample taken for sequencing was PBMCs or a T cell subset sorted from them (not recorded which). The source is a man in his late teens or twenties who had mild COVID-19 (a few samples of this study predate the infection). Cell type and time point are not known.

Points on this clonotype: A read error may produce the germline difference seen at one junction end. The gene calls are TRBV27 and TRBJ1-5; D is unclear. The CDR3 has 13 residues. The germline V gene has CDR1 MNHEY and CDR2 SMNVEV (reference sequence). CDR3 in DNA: TGTGCCAGCAGTGTATCGGGCAATCAGCCCCAGCATTTT. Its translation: CASSVSGNQPQHF.

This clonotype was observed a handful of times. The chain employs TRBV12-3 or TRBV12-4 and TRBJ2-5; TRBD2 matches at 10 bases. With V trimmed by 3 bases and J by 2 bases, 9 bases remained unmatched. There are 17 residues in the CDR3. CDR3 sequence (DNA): TGTGCCAGCAGTTTCCTCAGTGGACTAGCGGTTCAAGAGACCCAGTACTTC. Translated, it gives CASSFLSGLAVQETQYF.

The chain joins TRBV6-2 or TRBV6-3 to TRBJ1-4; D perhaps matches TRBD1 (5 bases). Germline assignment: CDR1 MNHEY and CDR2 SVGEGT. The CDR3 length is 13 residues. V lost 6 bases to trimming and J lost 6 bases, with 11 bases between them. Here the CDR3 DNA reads TGTGCCAGCAGCCGGGGGTTGGATGAAAAACTGTTTTTT. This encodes CASSRGLDEKLFF.

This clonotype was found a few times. CDR3 in DNA: TGTGCCAGCAGTTACGAGGGCGCGTCCGGGGAGCTGTTTTTT. It translates to CASSYEGASGELFF. The chain combines TRBV27 with TRBJ2-2, with D maybe TRBD2 (5 bases). The CDR3 covers 14 residues. The ends were cut back, 4 bases at V and 6 bases at J, with 12 bases in the middle. In germline, CDR1 is MNHEY, CDR2 SMNVEV (reference sequence).

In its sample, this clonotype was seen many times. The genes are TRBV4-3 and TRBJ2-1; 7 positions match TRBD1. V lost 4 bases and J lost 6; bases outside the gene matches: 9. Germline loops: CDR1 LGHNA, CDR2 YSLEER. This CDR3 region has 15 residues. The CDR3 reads CASSRSLRDSNEQFF. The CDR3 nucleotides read TGCGCCAGCAGCCGGAGTCTCCGGGACAGCAATGAGCAGTTCTTC.

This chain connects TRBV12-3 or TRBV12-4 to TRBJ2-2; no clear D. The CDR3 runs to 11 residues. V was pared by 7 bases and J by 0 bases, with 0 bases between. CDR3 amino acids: CASTNTGELFF. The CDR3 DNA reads TGTGCCAGCACGAACACCGGGGAGCTGTTTTTT.

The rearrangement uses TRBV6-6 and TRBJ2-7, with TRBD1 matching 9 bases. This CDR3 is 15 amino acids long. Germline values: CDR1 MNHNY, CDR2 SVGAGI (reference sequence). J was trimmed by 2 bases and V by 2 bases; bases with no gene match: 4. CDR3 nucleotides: TGTGCCAGCAGTTACGCCGGGACAGGGACCTACGAGCAGTACTTC. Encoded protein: CASSYAGTGTYEQYF.

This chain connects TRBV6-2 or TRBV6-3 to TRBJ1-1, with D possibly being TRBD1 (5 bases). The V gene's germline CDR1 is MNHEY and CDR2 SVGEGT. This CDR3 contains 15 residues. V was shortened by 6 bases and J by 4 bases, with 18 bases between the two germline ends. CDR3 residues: CASRDPRIGGTEAFF. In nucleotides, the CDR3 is TGTGCCAGCAGGGACCCAAGGATTGGGGGCACTGAAGCTTTCTTT.

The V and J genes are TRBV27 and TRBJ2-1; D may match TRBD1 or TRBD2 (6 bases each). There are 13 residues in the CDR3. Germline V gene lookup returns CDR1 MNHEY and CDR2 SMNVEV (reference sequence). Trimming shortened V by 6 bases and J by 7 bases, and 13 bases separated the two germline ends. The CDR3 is CASSSRGRNEQFF. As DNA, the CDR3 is TGTGCCAGCAGCTCCCGGGGGCGGAATGAGCAGTTCTTC.

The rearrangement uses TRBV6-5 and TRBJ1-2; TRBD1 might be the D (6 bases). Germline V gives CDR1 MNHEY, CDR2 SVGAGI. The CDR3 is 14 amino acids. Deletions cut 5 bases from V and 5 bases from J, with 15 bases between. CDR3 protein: CASSASGTPYGYTF. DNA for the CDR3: TGTGCCAGCAGTGCCTCCGGGACACCTTATGGCTACACCTTC.

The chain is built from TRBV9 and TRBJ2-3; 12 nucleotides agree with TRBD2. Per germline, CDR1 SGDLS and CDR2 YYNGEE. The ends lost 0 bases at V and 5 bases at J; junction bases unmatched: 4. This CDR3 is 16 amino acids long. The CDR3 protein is CASSVARLAGEDTQYF. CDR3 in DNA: TGTGCCAGCAGCGTAGCGAGACTAGCGGGAGAAGATACGCAGTATTTT.

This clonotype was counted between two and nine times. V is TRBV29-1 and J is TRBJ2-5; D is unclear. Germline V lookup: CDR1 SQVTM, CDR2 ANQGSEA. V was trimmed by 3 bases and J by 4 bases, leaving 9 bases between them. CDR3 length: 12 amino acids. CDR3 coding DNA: TGCAGCGTTGACGGCCGCCTAGAGACCCAGTACTTC. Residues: CSVDGRLETQYF. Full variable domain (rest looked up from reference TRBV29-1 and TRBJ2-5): SAVISQKPSRDICQRGTSLTIQCQVDSQVTMMFWYRQQPGQSLTLIATANQGSEATYESGFVIDKFPISRPNLTFSTLTVSNMSPEDSSIYLCSVDGRLETQYFGPGTRLLVL.

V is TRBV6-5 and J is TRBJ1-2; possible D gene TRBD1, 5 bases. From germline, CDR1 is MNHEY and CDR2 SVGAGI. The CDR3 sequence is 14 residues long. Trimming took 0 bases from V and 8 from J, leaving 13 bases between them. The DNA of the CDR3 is TGTGCCAGCAGTTACTCGGGACCTATGGGAGGCTACACCTTC. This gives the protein CASSYSGPMGGYTF.

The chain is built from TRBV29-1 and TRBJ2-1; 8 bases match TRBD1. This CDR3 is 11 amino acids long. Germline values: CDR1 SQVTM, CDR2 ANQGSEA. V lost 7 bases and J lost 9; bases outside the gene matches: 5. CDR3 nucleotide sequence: TGCAGCGCTCGGACAGGGTTTGAGCAGTTCTTC. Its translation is CSARTGFEQFF.

CDR3 protein: CASSNQGYEQYV. For the CDR3, the DNA is TGTGCCAGCAGTAACCAAGGCTACGAGCAGTACGTC. The gene calls are TRBV28 and TRBJ2-7; D is ambiguous. Germline assignment: CDR1 MDHEN and CDR2 SYDVKM. V lost 5 bases to trimming and J lost 3 bases, with 8 bases between them. This CDR3 spans 12 amino acids.

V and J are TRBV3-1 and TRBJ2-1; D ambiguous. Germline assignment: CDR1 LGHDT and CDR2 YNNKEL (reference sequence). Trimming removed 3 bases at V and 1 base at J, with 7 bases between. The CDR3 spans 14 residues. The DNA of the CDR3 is TGTGCCAGCAGCCAGGAAGGGTCCTACAATGAGCAGTTCTTC. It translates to CASSQEGSYNEQFF.

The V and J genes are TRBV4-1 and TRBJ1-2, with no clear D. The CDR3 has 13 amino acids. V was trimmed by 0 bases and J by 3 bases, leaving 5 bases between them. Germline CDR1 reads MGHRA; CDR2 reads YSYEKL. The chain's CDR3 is CASSQESDYGYTF. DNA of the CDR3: TGCGCCAGCAGCCAAGAATCAGACTATGGCTACACCTTC.

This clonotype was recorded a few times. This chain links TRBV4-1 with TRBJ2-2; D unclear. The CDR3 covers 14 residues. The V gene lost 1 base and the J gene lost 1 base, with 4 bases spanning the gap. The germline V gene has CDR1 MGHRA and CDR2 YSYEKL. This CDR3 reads CASSQVKNTGELFF. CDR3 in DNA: TGCGCCAGCAGCCAAGTAAAGAACACCGGGGAGCTGTTTTTT.

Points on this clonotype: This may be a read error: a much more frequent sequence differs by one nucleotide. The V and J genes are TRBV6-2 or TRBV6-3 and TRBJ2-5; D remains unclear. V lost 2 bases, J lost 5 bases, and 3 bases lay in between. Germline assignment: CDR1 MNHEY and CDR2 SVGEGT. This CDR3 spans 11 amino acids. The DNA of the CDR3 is TGTGCCAGCAGTTACGGGGAGACCCAGTACTTC. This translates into CASSYGETQYF.

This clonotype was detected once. In DNA, the CDR3 is TGTGCCAGCAGCCATCCGGGACCGACAAGTTATGGCTACACCTTC. It encodes CASSHPGPTSYGYTF. The chain combines TRBV3-1 with TRBJ1-2, with a possible D match to TRBD1 (5 bases). The V end was cut by 3 bases, the J end by 5 bases, with 16 bases between. Germline CDR1 LGHDT, CDR2 YNNKEL (reference sequence). CDR3 length equals 15 residues.

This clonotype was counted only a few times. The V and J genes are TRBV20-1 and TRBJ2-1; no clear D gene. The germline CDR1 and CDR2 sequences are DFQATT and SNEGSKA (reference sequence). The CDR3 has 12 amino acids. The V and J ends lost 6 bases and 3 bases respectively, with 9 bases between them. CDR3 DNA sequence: TGCAGTGCGATGGAAGACTACAATGAGCAGTTCTTC. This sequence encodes CSAMEDYNEQFF.

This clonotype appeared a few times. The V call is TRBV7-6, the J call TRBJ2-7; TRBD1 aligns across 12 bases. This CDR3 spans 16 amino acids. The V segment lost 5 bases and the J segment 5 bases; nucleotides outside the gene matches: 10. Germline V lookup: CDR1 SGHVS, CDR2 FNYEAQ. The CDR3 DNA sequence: TGTGCCAGCAGCCCATCCTACGGGACAGGGGGCCACGAGCAGTACTTC. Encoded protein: CASSPSYGTGGHEQYF.

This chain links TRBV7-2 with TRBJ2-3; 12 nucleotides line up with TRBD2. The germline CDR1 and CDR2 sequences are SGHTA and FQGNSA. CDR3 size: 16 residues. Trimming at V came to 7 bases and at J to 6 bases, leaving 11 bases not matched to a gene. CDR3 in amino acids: CASTLLTSGGLDTQYF. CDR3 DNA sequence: TGTGCCAGCACCCTCCTGACTAGCGGGGGTTTGGATACGCAGTATTTT.

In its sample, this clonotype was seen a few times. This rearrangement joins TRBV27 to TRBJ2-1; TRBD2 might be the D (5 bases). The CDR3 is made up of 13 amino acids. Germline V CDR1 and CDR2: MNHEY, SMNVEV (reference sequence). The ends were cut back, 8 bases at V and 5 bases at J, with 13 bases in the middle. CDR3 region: CASQAGVHNEQFF. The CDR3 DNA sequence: TGTGCCAGCCAAGCCGGGGTCCACAATGAGCAGTTCTTC.

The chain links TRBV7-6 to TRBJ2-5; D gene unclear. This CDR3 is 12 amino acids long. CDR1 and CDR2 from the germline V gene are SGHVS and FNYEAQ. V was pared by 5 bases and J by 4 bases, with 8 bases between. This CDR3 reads CASSLPGETQYF. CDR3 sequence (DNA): TGTGCCAGCAGCCTTCCAGGAGAGACCCAGTACTTC.

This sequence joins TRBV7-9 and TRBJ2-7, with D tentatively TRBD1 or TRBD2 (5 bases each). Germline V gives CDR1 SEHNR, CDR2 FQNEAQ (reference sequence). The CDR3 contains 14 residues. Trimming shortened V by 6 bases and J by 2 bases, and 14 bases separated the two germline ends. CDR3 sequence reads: CASSRTLGPYEQYV. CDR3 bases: TGTGCCAGCAGTAGGACACTAGGCCCCTACGAGCAGTACGTC.

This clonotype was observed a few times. The CDR3 reads CASSDGGYTEAFF. The CDR3 DNA sequence: TGTGCCAGCAGTGATGGGGGTTACACTGAAGCTTTCTTT. The chain uses TRBV25-1 and TRBJ1-1, with D possibly being TRBD1 (5 bases). V was pared by 3 bases and J by 3 bases, with 8 bases between. In germline, CDR1 is MGHDK, CDR2 SYGVNS. The CDR3 is made up of 13 amino acids.

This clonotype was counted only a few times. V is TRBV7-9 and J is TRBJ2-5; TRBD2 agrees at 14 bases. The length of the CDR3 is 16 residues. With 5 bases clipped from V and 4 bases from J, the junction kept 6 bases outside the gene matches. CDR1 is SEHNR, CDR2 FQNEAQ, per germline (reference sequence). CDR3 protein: CASSGTSGGARETQYF. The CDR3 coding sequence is TGTGCCAGCAGCGGGACTAGCGGGGGCGCCCGAGAGACCCAGTACTTC.

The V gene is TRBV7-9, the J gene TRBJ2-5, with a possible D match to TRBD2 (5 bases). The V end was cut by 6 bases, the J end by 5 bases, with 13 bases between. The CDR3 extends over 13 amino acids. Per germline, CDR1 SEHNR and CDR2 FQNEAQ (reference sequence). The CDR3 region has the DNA TGTGCCAGCAGAGCCACCCCGGGGGAGACCCAGTACTTC. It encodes CASRATPGETQYF.

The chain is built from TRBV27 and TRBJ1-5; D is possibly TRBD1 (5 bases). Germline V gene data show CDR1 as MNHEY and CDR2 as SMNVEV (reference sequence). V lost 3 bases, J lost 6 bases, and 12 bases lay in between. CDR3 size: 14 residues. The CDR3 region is CASSFDRSGQPQHF. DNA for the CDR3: TGTGCCAGCAGTTTCGACAGATCCGGTCAGCCCCAGCATTTT.

CDR3 bases: TGTGCCAGTGAGGGAGGCGGGGAGCTGTTTTTT. Translating it yields CASEGGGELFF. V gene TRBV24-1 combines with J gene TRBJ2-2; D perhaps matches TRBD2 (6 bases). Germline lookup yields CDR1 KGHDR and CDR2 SFDVKD. The CDR3 loop spans 11 amino acids. With 11 bases removed from V and 7 bases from J, the gap between germline ends came to 10 bases.

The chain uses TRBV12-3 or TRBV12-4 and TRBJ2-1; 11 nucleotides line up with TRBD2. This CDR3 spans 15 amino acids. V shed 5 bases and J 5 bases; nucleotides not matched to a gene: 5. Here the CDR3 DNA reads TGTGCCAGCAGTGGAGTAGCGGGGGGGGACAATGAGCAGTTCTTC. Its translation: CASSGVAGGDNEQFF.